The clone carrying this TCR beta chain was detected only a few times. Trimming cost V 7 bases and J 4 bases; bases outside gene matches: 10. The CDR3 contains 15 residues. Regarding time point: sample taken at primary tumor resection. Sequencing was performed on whole RNA extracted from tumor and nontumor lung tissue, or from frozen PBMC, and the material was left unsorted. Samples came from 60 to 75 TRACERx patients with untreated early-stage lung cancer. The sample originates from a study of spatial heterogeneity in lung cancer. Unique molecular identifiers tagged every individual TCR cDNA molecule. TCRdb reprocessed the 5' RACE reads with MiXCR, giving one entry per CDR3 protein. The sample records roughly 48,000 distinct CDR3 sequences, approximately 12% being singletons.

The sample was PBMCs, taken at surgery. This TCR was recovered from a female donor with early-stage non-small cell lung cancer. The rearrangement joins TRBV12-3 or TRBV12-4 to TRBJ2-1, with 7 bases that match TRBD2. Here the CDR3 DNA reads TGTGCCAGCACTCGTTGGGGGGGAGGGTACAATGAGCAGTTCTTC. It yields the protein CASTRWGGGYNEQFF.